These T cell receptor beta chains were read from a single sample in a study of monozygotic twins with cystic fibrosis. Measured with immunoSEQ multiplex PCR; TCRdb has only the in-frame clones, and not every one. The repertoire consists of about 35,000 clones, with 66% occurring once and the leading ten covering approximately 0.79%. Sequencing was done on a sample of blood. These receptors were taken from a girl aged 10-17 years with cystic fibrosis. The CDR3 runs from the conserved cysteine through the conserved F or W. Each record gives: clone size, D gene, J gene, V gene, CDR3 DNA, CDR3 protein. The D gene is left open where the match is weak. Not every row has a clone size; where given, it reads once, few, many or a size class.

few . TRBJ1-1 TRBV5-4 TGTGCCAGCAGCTTAGGGACTGAAGCTTTCTTT CASSLGTEAFF
. TRBD2 TRBJ2-3 TRBV6-5 TGTGCCAGCAGTCCGGGACTAGTCACCACAGATACGCAGTATTTT CASSPGLVTTDTQYF
. . TRBJ2-7 TRBV6-1 TGTGCCAGCAGTGTGAGCTCCTACGAGCAGTACTTC CASSVSSYEQYF
. TRBD1 TRBJ1-2 TRBV30 TGTGCCCACCATCTCAAAACAGGGGCAGGCTATGGCTACACCTTC CAHHLKTGAGYGYTF
few . TRBJ1-2 TRBV29-1 TGCAGCTTCCTGGATCTCTATGGCTACACCTTC CSFLDLYGYTF
. . TRBJ1-1 TRBV5-6 TGTGCCAGCAGCCAGGGAACTGAAGCTTTCTTT CASSQGTEAFF
. . TRBJ2-2 TRBV18 TGTGCCAGCTCACCCGGGGAGAACACCGGGGAGCTGTTTTTT CASSPGENTGELFF
. TRBD2 TRBJ2-1 TRBV7-2 TGTGCCAGCAGCTCCTCGGGCGGCGGGAGTCTCAATGAGCAGTTCTTC CASSSSGGGSLNEQFF
. . TRBJ2-3 TRBV7-9 TGTGCCAGCAGCTTAAGATCGCAAGGGCGGAGCACAGATACGCAGTATTTT CASSLRSQGRSTDTQYF
. . TRBJ2-2 TRBV14 TGTGCCAGCAGCCAGAGCCTGAACACCGGGGAGCTGTTTTTT CASSQSLNTGELFF
. . TRBJ1-5 TRBV10-3 TGTGCCATCAGTGACGGCGCCCGTTGGACCCTCCTATCCAATCAGCCCCAGCATTTT CAISDGARWTLLSNQPQHF
. . TRBJ1-1 TRBV28 TGTGCCAGCAGTTTAGGACAGAAGAACACTGAAGCTTTCTTT CASSLGQKNTEAFF
few TRBD1 TRBJ1-1 TRBV6-5 TGTGCCAGCAGCCGCGTCAGGGGGCGGACTGAAGCTTTCTTT CASSRVRGRTEAFF
few . TRBJ1-4 TRBV28 TGTGCCAGCAGGCCCGGGGGACTCAATGAAAAACTGTTTTTT CASRPGGLNEKLFF
few TRBD1 TRBJ1-4 TRBV27 TGTGCCAGCAGTTTTAGAGACAGGGGAAGAGAAAAACTGTTTTTT CASSFRDRGREKLFF
. . TRBJ2-3 TRBV4-3 TGCGCCAGCAGCCAATACAGGGAAATCACAGATACGCAGTATTTT CASSQYREITDTQYF
once TRBD1 TRBJ1-2 TRBV4-3 TGCGCCAGCAGCCCTCCAGGGGGCGCAGGGTATGGCTACACCTTC CASSPPGGAGYGYTF
. . TRBJ2-5 TRBV7-9 TGTGCCAGCAGCCAACAGTCGTACCAAGAGACCCAGTACTTC CASSQQSYQETQYF
. . TRBJ1-1 TRBV5-4 TGTGCCAGCAGACCGAGACCCTCTGACACTGAAGCTTTCTTT CASRPRPSDTEAFF
. . TRBJ1-1 TRBV19 TGTGCCAGTAGCGCCCTCCGGGACACTCTCCTAAGGGGCACTGAAGCTTTCTTT CASSALRDTLLRGTEAFF
. TRBD1 TRBJ1-2 TRBV10-3 TGTGCCATCAGTGAAACAGGGGGAGGCTACACCTTC CAISETGGGYTF
. . TRBJ1-4 TRBV15 TGTGCCACCAGCAGAGCCCGGGGGGGAACTAATGAAAAACTGTTTTTT CATSRARGGTNEKLFF
few TRBD2 TRBJ2-5 TRBV10-3 TGTGCCATCAAAGGGACTAGCGGCCAGGAGACCCAGTACTTC CAIKGTSGQETQYF
. TRBD2 TRBJ2-1 TRBV5-4 TGTGCCAGCAGCCTTAGCGGGATTGAGCAGTTCTTC CASSLSGIEQFF
. . TRBJ1-5 TRBV25-1 TGTGCCAGCAGTGACGGAGAGGGCCAGCCCCAGCATTTT CASSDGEGQPQHF
few . TRBJ2-7 TRBV28 TGTGCCAGCAGTCCCGACAGCTACGAGCAGTACTTC CASSPDSYEQYF
. TRBD2 TRBJ2-7 TRBV4-2 TGTGCCAGCAGGGGGGACTACTCCTACGAGCAGTACTTC CASRGDYSYEQYF
. . TRBJ2-7 TRBV7-6 TGTGCCAGCAGCCCACAGGGTGATTCCTACGAGCAGTACTTC CASSPQGDSYEQYF
. . TRBJ2-7 TRBV4-1 TGCGCCAGCAGCCAAGAGCTATCTCAGGTTCTGACCGGGCAGTACTTC CASSQELSQVLTGQYF
few TRBD1 TRBJ2-7 TRBV6-5 TGTGCCAGCAGTTACGGGACAGGCGTGGAGGACGAGCAGTACTTC CASSYGTGVEDEQYF
. . TRBJ2-2 TRBV7-9 TGTGCCAGCAGCCCCGGTACAGAAGACACCGGGGAGCTGTTTTTT CASSPGTEDTGELFF
. TRBD2 TRBJ2-3 TRBV5-1 TGCGCCAGCAGCGACTCGGGACTAGCGGGAGGGCGCGGAGATACGCAGTATTTT CASSDSGLAGGRGDTQYF
. TRBD1 TRBJ2-3 TRBV9 TGTGCCAGCAGCGTAACAGGGGTAAGCACAGATACGCAGTATTTT CASSVTGVSTDTQYF
. . TRBJ1-2 TRBV5-1 TGCGCCAGCAGCTTGGGCAAGACAGACTTCTATGGCTACACCTTC CASSLGKTDFYGYTF
. TRBD2 TRBJ2-1 TRBV7-8 TGTGCCAGCAGCTACACTAGCGGGAGCTCCTACAATGAGCAGTTCTTC CASSYTSGSSYNEQFF
few . TRBJ1-1 TRBV29-1 TGCAGCGGCGCTCAAAACACTGAAGCTTTCTTT CSGAQNTEAFF
few . TRBJ1-1 TRBV7-2 TGTGCCAGCAGCTTAGATTGGCGGGAACAAGCTTTCTTT CASSLDWREQAFF
. . TRBJ2-2 TRBV7-2 TGTGCCAGCAACCAGGGTGGAACCGGGGAGCTGTTTTTT CASNQGGTGELFF
. TRBD2 TRBJ2-1 TRBV15 TGTGCCACCAGCAGAGATCCGAGCGGGAGAGGGAATGAGCAGTTCTTC CATSRDPSGRGNEQFF
. TRBD2 TRBJ2-7 TRBV9 TGTGCCAGCAGCGCCGGACTAGCCTTCTCCTACGAGCAGTACTTC CASSAGLAFSYEQYF
. TRBD2 TRBJ2-6 TRBV7-2 TGTGCCAGCAGCTTTCTTGGGACTAGCGTACGCTCTGGGGCCAACGTCCTGACTTTC CASSFLGTSVRSGANVLTF
. . TRBJ1-1 TRBV28 TGTGCCAGCAATGGGGGCACTGAAGCTTTCTTT CASNGGTEAFF
few TRBD1 TRBJ1-3 TRBV28 TGTGCCAGCAGCGTGGGGACAGTCTCTGGAAACACCATATATTTT CASSVGTVSGNTIYF
. . TRBJ2-5 TRBV19 TGTGCCAGTAGTGTACCGGGCCGAGAGACCCAGTACTTC CASSVPGRETQYF
. . TRBJ1-5 TRBV6-1 TGTGCCAGCAGTGAATGGCATGTGGGCAATCAGCCCCAGCATTTT CASSEWHVGNQPQHF
. TRBD2 TRBJ2-1 TRBV9 TGTGCCAGCAGCCCGACTAGCAGAAACTACAATGAGCAGTTCTTC CASSPTSRNYNEQFF
. . TRBJ1-3 TRBV5-6 TGTGCCAGCAGTTCACGGGACGGAGGAGCTGGAAACACCATATATTTT CASSSRDGGAGNTIYF
. TRBD2 TRBJ2-3 TRBV4-1 TGCGCCAGCAGCCCTGACGGACTAGCGGGAGTCGAGGTCACAGATACGCAGTATTTT CASSPDGLAGVEVTDTQYF
few TRBD1 TRBJ1-2 TRBV10-2 TGCGCCAGCAGTGAGTCCGGGACAGGGACCTCCTATGGCTACACCTTC CASSESGTGTSYGYTF
. . TRBJ2-2 TRBV7-8 TGTGCCAGCAACTCTCTAGCGCACACCGGGGAGCTGTTTTTT CASNSLAHTGELFF
. TRBD1 TRBJ1-2 TRBV2 TGTGCCAGCAGTGAATCGGGACAGGGCCTAAGAAGCTACACCTTC CASSESGQGLRSYTF
. . TRBJ1-1 TRBV11-2 TGTGCCAGCAGCCTAGAGATGAACACTGAAGCTTTCTTT CASSLEMNTEAFF
. . TRBJ1-2 TRBV6-5 TGTGCCAGCAGTCAAGGGGTACCAGTCTATGGCTACACCTTC CASSQGVPVYGYTF
. TRBD1 TRBJ1-2 TRBV9 TGTGCCAGCAGCGGAGGACAGGGGACGGATGGCTACACCTTC CASSGGQGTDGYTF
. TRBD1 TRBJ1-1 TRBV10-3 TGTGCCATCAGTGTTGATCCAGGGGGAAAGCCTGAAGCTTTCTTT CAISVDPGGKPEAFF